This record covers a single TCR beta chain. What it recognizes is unknown. Trimming removed 1 base from V and 3 bases from J; junction bases left unmatched: 6. Germline V gives CDR1 GTSNPN, CDR2 SVGIG (reference sequence). The CDR3 runs to 15 residues. 13 Jbeta primers and 60 Vbeta primers were used for the PCR. Assay used: immunoSEQ multiplex PCR; TCRdb lists only in-frame clones, some missing. The sample consists of approximately 80,000 clones, 70% to 80% of them appearing once. This entry comes from a study of cytomegalovirus exposure and HLA in healthy donors. Study-wide results and limits: In a later analysis, TCR beta V- and J-gene trimming was associated with a missense DCLRE1C variant.

The chain uses TRBV30 and TRBJ1-3; 7 nucleotides align to TRBD1. This TCR was sampled from a man under 40 in good health and CMV-seropositive. The sequenced sample consisted of PBMCs. The CDR3 region is CAWSGTGHLGNTIYF. CDR3 sequence (DNA): TGTGCCTGGAGTGGGACAGGACATCTTGGAAACACCATATATTTT.